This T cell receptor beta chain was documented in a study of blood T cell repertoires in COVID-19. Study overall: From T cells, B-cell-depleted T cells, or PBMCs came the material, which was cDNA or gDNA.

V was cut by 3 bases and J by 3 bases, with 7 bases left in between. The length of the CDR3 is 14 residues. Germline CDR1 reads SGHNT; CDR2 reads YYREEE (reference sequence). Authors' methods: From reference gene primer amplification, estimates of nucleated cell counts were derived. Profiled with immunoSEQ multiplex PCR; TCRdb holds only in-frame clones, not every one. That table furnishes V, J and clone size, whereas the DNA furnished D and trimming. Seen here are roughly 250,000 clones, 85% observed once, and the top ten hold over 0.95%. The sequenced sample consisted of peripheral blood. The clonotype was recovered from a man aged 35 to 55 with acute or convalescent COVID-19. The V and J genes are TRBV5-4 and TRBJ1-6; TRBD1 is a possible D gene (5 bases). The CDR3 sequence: CASSWQGYNSPLHF. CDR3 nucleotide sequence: TGTGCCAGCAGCTGGCAGGGCTATAATTCACCCCTCCACTTT.